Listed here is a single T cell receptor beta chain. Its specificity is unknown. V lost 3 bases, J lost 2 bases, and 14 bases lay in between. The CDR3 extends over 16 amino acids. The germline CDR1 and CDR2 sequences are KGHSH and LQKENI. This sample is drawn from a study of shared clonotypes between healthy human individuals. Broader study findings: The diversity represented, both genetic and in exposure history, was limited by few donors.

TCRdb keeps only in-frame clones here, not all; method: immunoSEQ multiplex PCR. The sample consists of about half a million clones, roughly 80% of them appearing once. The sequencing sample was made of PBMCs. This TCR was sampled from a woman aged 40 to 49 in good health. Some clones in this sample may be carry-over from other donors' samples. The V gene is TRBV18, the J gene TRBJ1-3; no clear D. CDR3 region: CASSPNFVIAGNTIYF. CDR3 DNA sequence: TGTGCCAGCTCACCGAATTTTGTGATAGCTGGAAACACCATATATTTT.